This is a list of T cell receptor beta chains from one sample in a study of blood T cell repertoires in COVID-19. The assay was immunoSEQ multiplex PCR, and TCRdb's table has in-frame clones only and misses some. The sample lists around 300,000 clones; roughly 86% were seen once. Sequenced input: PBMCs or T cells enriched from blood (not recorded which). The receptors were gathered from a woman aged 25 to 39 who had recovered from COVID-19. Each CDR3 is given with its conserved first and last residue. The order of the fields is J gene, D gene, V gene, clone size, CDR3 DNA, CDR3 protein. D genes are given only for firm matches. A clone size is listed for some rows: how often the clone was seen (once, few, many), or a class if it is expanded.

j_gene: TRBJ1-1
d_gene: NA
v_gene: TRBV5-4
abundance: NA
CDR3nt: TGTGCCAGCAGCTTGGCGGGAGTCGTGACTGAAGCTTTCTTT
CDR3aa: CASSLAGVVTEAFF

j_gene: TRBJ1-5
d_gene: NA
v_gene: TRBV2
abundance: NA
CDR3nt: TGTGCCAGCAGTGACGGGGGGATATTGCAGCCCCAGCATTTT
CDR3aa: CASSDGGILQPQHF

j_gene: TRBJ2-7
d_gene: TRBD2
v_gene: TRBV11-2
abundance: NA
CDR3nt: TGTGCCAGCAGCTTGAGCGGGAACTCCTACGAGCAGTACTTC
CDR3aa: CASSLSGNSYEQYF

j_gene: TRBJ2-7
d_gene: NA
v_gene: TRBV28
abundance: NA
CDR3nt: TGTGCCAGCAGGTTCACGGGAACCAAGCAGTACTTC
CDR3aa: CASRFTGTKQYF

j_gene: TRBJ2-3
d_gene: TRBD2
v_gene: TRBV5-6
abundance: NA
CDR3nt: TGTGCCAGCAGCCCGGAGGGACTAGCGAACACAGATACGCAGTATTTT
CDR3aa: CASSPEGLANTDTQYF

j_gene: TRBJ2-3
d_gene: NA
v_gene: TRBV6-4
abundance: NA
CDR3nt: TGTGCCAGCAGTGCCTCTAGCGTAACCACAGATACGCAGTATTTT
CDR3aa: CASSASSVTTDTQYF

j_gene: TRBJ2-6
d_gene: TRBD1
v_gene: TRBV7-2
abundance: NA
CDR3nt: TGTGCCAGCAGCAGGTCACAGGGGGCTGGGGCCAACGTCCTGACTTTC
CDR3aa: CASSRSQGAGANVLTF

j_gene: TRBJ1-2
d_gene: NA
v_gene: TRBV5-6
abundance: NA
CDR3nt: TGTGCCAGTACACAGGGTTTATTCTACGGCTACACCTTC
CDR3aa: CASTQGLFYGYTF

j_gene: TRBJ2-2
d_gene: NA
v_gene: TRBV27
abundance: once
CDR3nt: TGTGCCAGCAGTCGGGCCGGGGAGCTGTTTTTT
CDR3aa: CASSRAGELFF

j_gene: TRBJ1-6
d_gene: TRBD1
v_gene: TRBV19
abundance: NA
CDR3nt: TGTGCCAGTAGCCCCCCGGGACAGGGTTCACCCCTCCACTTT
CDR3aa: CASSPPGQGSPLHF

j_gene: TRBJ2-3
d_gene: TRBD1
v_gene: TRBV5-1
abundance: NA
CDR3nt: TGCGCCAGCAGTCGTGACAGGGGGCGAGGAGATACGCAGTATTTT
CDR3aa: CASSRDRGRGDTQYF

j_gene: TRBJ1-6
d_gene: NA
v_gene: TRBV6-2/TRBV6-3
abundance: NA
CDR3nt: TGTGCCAGCAGTTACTTCCGGGAGCTTTCACCCCTCCACTTT
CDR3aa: CASSYFRELSPLHF

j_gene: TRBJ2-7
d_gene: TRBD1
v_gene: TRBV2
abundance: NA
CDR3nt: TGTGCCAGCAGCCCGCCGGACAGGGACTCCTACGAGCAGTACTTC
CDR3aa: CASSPPDRDSYEQYF

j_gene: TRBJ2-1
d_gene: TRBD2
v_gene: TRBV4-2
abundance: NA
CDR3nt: TGTGCCAGCAGCCAAGAACCGGGAGGGAGCTCCTACAATGAGCAGTTCTTC
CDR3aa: CASSQEPGGSSYNEQFF

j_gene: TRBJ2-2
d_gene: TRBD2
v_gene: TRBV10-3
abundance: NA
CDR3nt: TGTGCCATCAGGGGGACTAGCGGAAACACCGGGGAGCTGTTTTTT
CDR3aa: CAIRGTSGNTGELFF

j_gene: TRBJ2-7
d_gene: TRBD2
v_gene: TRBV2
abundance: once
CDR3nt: TGTGCCAGCAGAACTAGCGACTTTCCCTACGAGCAGTACTTC
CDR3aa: CASRTSDFPYEQYF

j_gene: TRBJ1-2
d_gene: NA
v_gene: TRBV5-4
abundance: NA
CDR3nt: TGTGCCAGCAGCTTGAGAACAGGATGGTTCTATGGCTACACCTTC
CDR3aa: CASSLRTGWFYGYTF

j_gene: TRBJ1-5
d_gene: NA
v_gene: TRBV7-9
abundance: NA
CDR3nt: TGTGCCAGCAGCCGGACAGACAGCAATCAGCCCCAGCATTTT
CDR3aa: CASSRTDSNQPQHF

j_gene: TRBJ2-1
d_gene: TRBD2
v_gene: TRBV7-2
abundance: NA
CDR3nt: TGTGCCAGCAGCGTCCAAGCGGGAGGAGGGGTCAATGAGCAGTTCTTC
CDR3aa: CASSVQAGGGVNEQFF

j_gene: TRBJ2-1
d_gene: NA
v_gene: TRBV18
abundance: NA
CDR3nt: TGTGCCAGCTCACCCCTTGGGGTAGCGGGACAGAATGAGCAGTTCTTC
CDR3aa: CASSPLGVAGQNEQFF

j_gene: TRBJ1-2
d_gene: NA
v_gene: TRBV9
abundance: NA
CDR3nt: TGTGCCAGCAGCGGGGGACCCGGGGGGGGCGGCACTAACTATGGCTACACCTTC
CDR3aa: CASSGGPGGGGTNYGYTF

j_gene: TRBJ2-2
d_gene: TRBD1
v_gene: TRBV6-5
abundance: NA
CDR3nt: TGTGCCAGCAGTTACTCTGGACAGGGTAACACCGGGGAGCTGTTTTTT
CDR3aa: CASSYSGQGNTGELFF

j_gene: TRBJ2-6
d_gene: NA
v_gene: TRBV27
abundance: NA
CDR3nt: TGTGCCAGCGGAGGGAAGCGGGGGGCCAACGTCCTGACTTTC
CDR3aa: CASGGKRGANVLTF

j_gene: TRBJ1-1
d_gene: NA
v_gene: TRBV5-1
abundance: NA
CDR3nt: TGCGCCAGCAGCTTGGTACAGGGATGGGGCACTGAAGCTTTCTTT
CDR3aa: CASSLVQGWGTEAFF

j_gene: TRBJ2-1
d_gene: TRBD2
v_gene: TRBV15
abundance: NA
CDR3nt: TGTGCCACCAGCAGAGGGATAGCGGGCTCCTACAATGAGCAGTTCTTC
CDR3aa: CATSRGIAGSYNEQFF

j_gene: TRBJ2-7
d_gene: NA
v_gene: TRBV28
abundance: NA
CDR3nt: TGTGCCAGCAGTTTACTCCTACCCTACGAGCAGTACTTC
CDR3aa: CASSLLLPYEQYF

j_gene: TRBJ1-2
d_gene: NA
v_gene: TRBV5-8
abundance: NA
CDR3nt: TGTGCCAGCAGCTTGGTCCCTTCCGGGGACTATGGCTACACCTTC
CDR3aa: CASSLVPSGDYGYTF

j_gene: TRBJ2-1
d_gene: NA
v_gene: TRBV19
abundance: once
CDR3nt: TGTGCCAGTAGTCCCCTGACGGGCGATTGGCGGGTTAATGAGCAGTTCTTC
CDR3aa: CASSPLTGDWRVNEQFF

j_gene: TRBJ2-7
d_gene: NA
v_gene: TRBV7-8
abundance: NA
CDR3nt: TGTGCCAGCACTCGGGACTCCTTCTACGAGCAGTACTTC
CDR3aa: CASTRDSFYEQYF

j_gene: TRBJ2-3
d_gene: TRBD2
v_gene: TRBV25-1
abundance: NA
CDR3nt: TGTGCCAGCAGAATAGCGGGACTCACAGATACGCAGTATTTT
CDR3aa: CASRIAGLTDTQYF

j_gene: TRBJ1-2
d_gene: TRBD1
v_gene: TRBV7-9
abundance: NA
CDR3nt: TGTGCCAGCAGCTTTGGGACAGGGGGCATCAACTTC
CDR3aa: CASSFGTGGINF

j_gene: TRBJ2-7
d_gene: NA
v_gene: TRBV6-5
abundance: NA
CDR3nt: TGTGCCAGCAGAGACCCGACAGGTAATGGCTACGAGCAGTACTTC
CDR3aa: CASRDPTGNGYEQYF

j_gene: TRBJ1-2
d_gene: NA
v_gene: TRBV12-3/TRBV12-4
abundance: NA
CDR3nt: TGTGCCAGCAGTTTATCCAGGGATGGCTACACCTTC
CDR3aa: CASSLSRDGYTF

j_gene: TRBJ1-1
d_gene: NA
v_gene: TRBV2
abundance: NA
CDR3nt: TGTGCCAGCAGTGGGCGGAGAGACACTGAAGCTTTCTTT
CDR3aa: CASSGRRDTEAFF

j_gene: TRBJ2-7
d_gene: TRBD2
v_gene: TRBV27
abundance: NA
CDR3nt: TGTGCCAGCAAGACTAGCGGGTTTAACGAGCAGTACTTC
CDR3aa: CASKTSGFNEQYF

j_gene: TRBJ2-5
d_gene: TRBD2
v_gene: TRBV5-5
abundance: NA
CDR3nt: TGTGCCAGCAGCTCACTAGCGGGGACACAAGAGACCCAGTACTTC
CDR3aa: CASSSLAGTQETQYF

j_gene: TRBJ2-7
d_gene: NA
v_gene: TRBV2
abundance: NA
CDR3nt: TGTGCCAGCAGGGATTTATTTAACAGCTACGAGCAGTACTTC
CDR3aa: CASRDLFNSYEQYF

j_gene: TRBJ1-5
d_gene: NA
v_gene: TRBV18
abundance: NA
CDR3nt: TGTGCCAGCTCACCCTGTAGAGGGTGTGATCAGCCCCAGCATTTT
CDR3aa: CASSPCRGCDQPQHF

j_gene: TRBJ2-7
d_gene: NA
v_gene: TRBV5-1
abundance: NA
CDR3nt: TGCGCCAGCAGCTTGTCGGCTCAAGGCGGCGGCTCCTACGAGCAGTACTTC
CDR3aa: CASSLSAQGGGSYEQYF

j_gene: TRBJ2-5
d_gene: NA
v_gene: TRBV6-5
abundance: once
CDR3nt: TGTGCCAGCAGTTACTCGCGGCCGGGGGAGACCCAGTACTTC
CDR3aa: CASSYSRPGETQYF

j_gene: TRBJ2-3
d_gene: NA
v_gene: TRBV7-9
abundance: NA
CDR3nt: TGTGCCAGCAGCCCCAGCGTACTAGCCCAGTCCACAGATACGCAGTATTTT
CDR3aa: CASSPSVLAQSTDTQYF

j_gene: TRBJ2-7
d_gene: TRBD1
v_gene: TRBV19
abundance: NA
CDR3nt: TGTGCCAGTAGTCTCAAGGGGGCGGAATTCTACGAGCAGTACTTC
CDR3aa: CASSLKGAEFYEQYF

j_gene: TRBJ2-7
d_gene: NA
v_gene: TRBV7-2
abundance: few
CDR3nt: TGTGCCAGCAGCCCAAAAAAGACAGACGCCGAGCAGTACTTC
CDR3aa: CASSPKKTDAEQYF

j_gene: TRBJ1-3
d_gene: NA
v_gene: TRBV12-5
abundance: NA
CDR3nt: TGTGCTAGTGGTACAGCAGGAAACACCATATATTTT
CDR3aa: CASGTAGNTIYF

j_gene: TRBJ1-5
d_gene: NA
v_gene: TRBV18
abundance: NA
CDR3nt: TGTGCCAGCTCACTCCGGCGGGATCAGCCCCAGCATTTT
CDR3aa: CASSLRRDQPQHF

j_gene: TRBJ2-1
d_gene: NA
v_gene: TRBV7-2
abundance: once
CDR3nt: TGTGCCAGCAGCTTAGATGTGGGAGTCGGGAATGAGCAGTTCTTC
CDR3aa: CASSLDVGVGNEQFF

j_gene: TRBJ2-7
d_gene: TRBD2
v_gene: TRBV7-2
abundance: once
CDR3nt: TGTGCCAGCGTTCGAACAGGACTAGCCTTCTACGAGCAGTACTTC
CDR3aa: CASVRTGLAFYEQYF

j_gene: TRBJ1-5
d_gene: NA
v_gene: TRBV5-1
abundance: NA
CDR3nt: TGCGCCAGCAGCCCGATGGCAGATCAGCCCCAGCATTTT
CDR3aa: CASSPMADQPQHF

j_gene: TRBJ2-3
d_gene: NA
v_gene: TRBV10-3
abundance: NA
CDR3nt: TGTGCCATCAGGGGCAAGGTTAGCACAGATACGCAGTATTTT
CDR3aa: CAIRGKVSTDTQYF

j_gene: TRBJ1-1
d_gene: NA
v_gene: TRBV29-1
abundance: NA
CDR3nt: TGCAGCGTATACAGGGCCAGGAACACTGAAGCTTTCTTT
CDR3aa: CSVYRARNTEAFF